This passage covers 15 T cell receptor beta chains from one sample sequenced in a study of control samples from healthy donors and cancer patients. Assay: immunoSEQ multiplex PCR; the TCRdb copy retains only in-frame clones and omits some. The sample has 65,000 to 95,000 clones; more than 70% are singletons. The source material was blood. The receptor source for this set is a man aged 50 to 59 in good health.

V and J are TRBV19 and TRBJ2-1, with D maybe TRBD2 (6 bases). With 8 bases removed from V and 5 bases from J, the gap between germline ends came to 13 bases. Germline-derived CDR1 and CDR2 are LNHDA and SQIVND (reference sequence). The CDR3 has 13 amino acids. CDR3 DNA: TGTGCCAGTTCAGGGAGGTTCAACAATGAGCAGTTCTTC. Amino acid sequence: CASSGRFNNEQFF.

Here the CDR3 reads CASSSPPGTLNSPLHF. The DNA of the CDR3 is TGTGCCAGTAGCTCTCCCCCGGGGACGCTCAATTCACCCCTCCACTTT. The chain links TRBV19 to TRBJ1-6; D possibly corresponds to TRBD1 (5 bases). Germline V gives CDR1 LNHDA, CDR2 SQIVND (reference sequence). The length of the CDR3 is 16 residues. Deletions cut 6 bases from V and 7 bases from J, with 19 bases between. Based on the CDR3 plus reference TRBV19 and TRBJ1-6, the full variable domain is DGGITQSPKYLFRKEGQNVTLSCEQNLNHDAMYWYRQDPGQGLRLIYYSQIVNDFQKGDIAEGYSVSREKKESFPLTVTSAQKNPTAFYLCASSSPPGTLNSPLHFGNGTRLTVT.

This sequence joins TRBV30 and TRBJ2-1; D is perhaps TRBD1 or TRBD2 (5 bases each). The germline V gene encodes CDR1 GTSNPN and CDR2 SVGIG (reference sequence). Trimming left V 2 bases short and J 0 bases short, with 11 bases between. CDR3 size: 15 residues. The CDR3 DNA is TGTGCCTGGAGTCCCGGGACCGGCTCCTACAATGAGCAGTTCTTC. Encoded protein: CAWSPGTGSYNEQFF.

The rearrangement joins TRBV6-1 to TRBJ1-1, with no clear D. The CDR3 runs to 15 residues. Germline V gene lookup returns CDR1 MNHNS and CDR2 SASEGT. The V and J ends lost 3 bases and 4 bases respectively, with 15 bases between them. The CDR3 bases are TGTGCCAGCAGTGACCCTTCCCTGGGAATCACTGAAGCTTTCTTT. Protein: CASSDPSLGITEAFF.

The rearrangement joins TRBV20-1 to TRBJ2-4; D call uncertain. CDR1 and CDR2 from the germline V gene are DFQATT and SNEGSKA (reference sequence). The CDR3 covers 11 residues. V lost 3 bases, J lost 7 bases, and 7 bases lay in between. CDR3 DNA sequence: TGCAGTGCTAGGTTAATGAACATTCAGTACTTC. Translated, it gives CSARLMNIQYF.

This chain uses TRBV7-2 with TRBJ1-3; D gene uncertain. The CDR3 totals 15 residues. The V gene lost 5 bases and the J gene lost 2 bases, with 13 bases spanning the gap. Germline assignment: CDR1 SGHTA and CDR2 FQGNSA. The DNA of the CDR3 is TGTGCCAGCAGCCAGTCTCGCTCGGCTGGAAACACCATATATTTT. Translated, it gives CASSQSRSAGNTIYF.

The chain joins TRBV9 to TRBJ1-2; D is unclear. V was trimmed by 4 bases and J by 4 bases, leaving 11 bases between them. CDR1 and CDR2 from the germline V gene are SGDLS and YYNGEE. The CDR3 is 13 amino acids. The CDR3 protein is CASSPDTTYGYTF. Here the CDR3 DNA reads TGTGCCAGCAGCCCAGACACGACCTATGGCTACACCTTC. Based on the CDR3 plus reference TRBV9 and TRBJ1-2, the full variable domain is DSGVTQTPKHLITATGQRVTLRCSPRSGDLSVYWYQQSLDQGLQFLIQYYNGEERAKGNILERFSAQQFPDLHSELNLSSLELGDSALYFCASSPDTTYGYTFGSGTRLTVV.

The chain combines TRBV4-1 with TRBJ1-4; D not resolved. Germline CDR1 MGHRA, CDR2 YSYEKL. Trimming took off 6 bases at V and 7 bases at J, with 15 bases between the two ends. This CDR3 comprises 14 residues. The CDR3 is CASRFVGGGEKLFF. CDR3 nucleotide sequence: TGCGCCAGCAGATTTGTGGGAGGCGGTGAAAAACTGTTTTTT.

V gene TRBV18 combines with J gene TRBJ2-7; 7 nucleotides agree with TRBD2. Looked up from germline, CDR1 is KGHSH and CDR2 is LQKENI. V dropped 3 bases and J dropped 5; count of bases not matched to a gene: 4. There are 13 residues in the CDR3. The CDR3 sequence: CASSPGLKDEQYV. In DNA form, the CDR3 reads TGTGCCAGCTCACCGGGACTAAAAGACGAGCAGTACGTC.

The rearrangement joins TRBV3-1 (or the pseudogene TRBV3-2) to TRBJ2-1, with no clear D. Deletions cut 4 bases from V and 6 bases from J, with 7 bases between. Germline lookup yields CDR1 LGHDT and CDR2 YNNKEL (reference sequence). The CDR3 runs to 12 residues. This CDR3 is CASSRTSNEQFF. CDR3 DNA: TGTGCCAGCAGCCGTACTTCCAATGAGCAGTTCTTC.

This chain joins TRBV5-1 and TRBJ1-1, with D perhaps matching TRBD1 (6 bases). V was pared by 0 bases and J by 4 bases, with 10 bases between. CDR1 and CDR2 from the germline V gene are SGHRS and YFSETQ. The CDR3 runs to 14 residues. The chain's CDR3 is CASSLGGGSTEAFF. The CDR3, as DNA: TGCGCCAGCAGCTTGGGAGGGGGTAGCACTGAAGCTTTCTTT.

This chain connects TRBV7-9 to TRBJ1-4; D not resolved. The V end lost 5 bases, the J end lost 6 bases, and 16 bases lay between the germline ends. CDR1 and CDR2 from the germline V gene are SEHNR and FQNEAQ (reference sequence). CDR3 size: 15 residues. CDR3 nucleotide sequence: TGTGCCAGCAGCGGAAGTGACCGGGCGCATGAAAAACTGTTTTTT. It yields the protein CASSGSDRAHEKLFF.

The rearrangement uses TRBV19 and TRBJ2-7, with 8 bases lining up with TRBD1. V trimming: 5 bases; J trimming: 3 bases; junction bases outside the gene matches: 3. CDR3 length equals 13 residues. Germline V gives CDR1 LNHDA, CDR2 SQIVND (reference sequence). The CDR3 DNA sequence: TGTGCCAGTAGTGAAACAGGGGGCTACGAGCAGTACTTC. Translated: CASSETGGYEQYF.

V gene TRBV7-8 combines with J gene TRBJ2-1, with 9 nucleotides matching TRBD2. Germline V gene sequence: CDR1 SGHVS, CDR2 FQNEAQ. This CDR3 is built from 18 residues. V lost 5 bases and J lost 5; bases outside the gene matches: 16. The CDR3 loop reads CASSNWVGGRAFDNEQFF. CDR3 sequence (DNA): TGTGCCAGCAGCAACTGGGTAGGCGGGAGGGCCTTCGACAATGAGCAGTTCTTC.

This chain joins TRBV6-5 and TRBJ1-2; D is perhaps TRBD1 (6 bases). Trimming took off 6 bases at V and 1 base at J, with 12 bases between the two ends. The germline CDR1 and CDR2 sequences are MNHEY and SVGAGI. This CDR3 has 14 amino acids. CDR3 protein: CASRRGFGNYGYTF. CDR3 bases: TGTGCCAGCAGAAGGGGGTTTGGTAACTATGGCTACACCTTC.